These 27 T cell receptor beta chains share one sample of origin, sequenced in a study of blood T cells in healthy people across ages. With a J-beta primer mix and a sample-barcoded 5' primer, a second PCR ran about 6 to 11 cycles. TCRdb processed the 5' RACE reads anew with MiXCR; each CDR3 protein has one entry. The table records around 1,700,000 distinct CDR3 sequences, 28% of them present only once. Specimen: blood. The receptor source for this set is a woman aged 25-40 years in good health.

Worth noting for this clonotype: A clone one base away is much larger, so this may be a read error. The chain joins TRBV7-8 to TRBJ2-1, with 7 bases identical to TRBD2. The CDR3 is 16 residues long. With V trimmed by 1 base and J by 10 bases, 13 bases remained unmatched. Germline-derived CDR1 and CDR2 are SGHVS and FQNEAQ. CDR3 region: CASSLGPAGNSYEQFF. The CDR3, as DNA: TGTGCCAGCAGCTTAGGCCCAGCGGGAAACTCCTACGAGCAGTTCTTC. Full variable domain (rest looked up from reference TRBV7-8 and TRBJ2-1): GAGVSQSPRYKVAKRGQDVALRCDPISGHVSLFWYQQALGQGPEFLTYFQNEAQLDKSGLPSDRFFAERPEGSVSTLKIQRTQQEDSAVYLCASSLGPAGNSYEQFFGPGTRLTVL.

The chain carries TRBV11-3 and TRBJ2-5, with 11 positions matching TRBD2. Germline V gene lookup returns CDR1 SGHNT and CDR2 YENEEA. CDR3 size: 14 residues. The ends lost 4 bases at V and 6 bases at J; junction bases unmatched: 4. The CDR3 is CASSYTSGSKTQYF. The CDR3 coding sequence is TGTGCCAGCAGCTATACTAGCGGGAGTAAGACCCAGTACTTC.

The chain employs TRBV18 and TRBJ2-1, with a weak D call TRBD2 (5 bases). The J call is in doubt because the DNA end fits TRBJ2-7 better. Germline CDR1 KGHSH, CDR2 LQKENI. CDR3 size: 14 residues. The chain's CDR3 is CASSPTAASYEQYF. For the CDR3, the DNA is TGTGCCAGCTCACCAACCGCGGCTAGCTATGAGCAGTACTTC.

This clonotype was counted only a few times. The chain recombines TRBV10-2 with TRBJ1-4; possible D gene TRBD1, 6 bases. This CDR3 is 15 amino acids long. The germline V gene has CDR1 WSHSY and CDR2 SAAADI. V shed 0 bases and J shed 6 bases, with 11 bases lying between them. CDR3 bases: TGCGCCAGCAGTGAGTCGGGGGGCCTTGATGAAAAACTGTTTTTT. This codes for CASSESGGLDEKLFF.

This CDR3 reads CASSLRIGSTGELFF. Written as DNA, the CDR3 is TGTGCCAGCAGCTTACGGATCGGGTCCACCGGGGAGCTGTTTTTT. The J gene is TRBJ2-2, the V gene TRBV11-2; D gene ambiguous. The CDR3 totals 15 residues. Looked up from germline, CDR1 is SGHAT and CDR2 is FQNNGV. Trimming pared 2 bases from V and 4 bases from J, leaving 11 bases between.

The chain combines TRBV6-1 with TRBJ2-2; 9 bases align to TRBD1. Germline V gene data show CDR1 as MNHNS and CDR2 as SASEGT. V was clipped by 6 bases and J by 4 bases; unmatched bases: 12. The CDR3 sequence is 17 residues long. The CDR3 DNA reads TGTGCCAGCAGCGACGGACAGGGACAGGGCGTCACCGGGGAGCTGTTTTTT. Protein product: CASSDGQGQGVTGELFF.

This clonotype was seen ten or more times. The chain couples TRBV29-1 to TRBJ2-3; D not resolved. CDR1 is SQVTM and CDR2 is ANQGSEA in the germline V gene. Trimming took off 0 bases at V and 0 bases at J, with 10 bases between the two ends. The CDR3 length is 15 residues. This CDR3 reads CSVEERPYSTDTQYF. In nucleotides, the CDR3 is TGCAGCGTTGAAGAGCGTCCATATAGCACAGATACGCAGTATTTT.

The V call is TRBV9, the J call TRBJ2-7, with 12 bases fitting TRBD2. The ends lost 2 bases at V and 7 bases at J; junction bases unmatched: 7. Germline CDR1 and CDR2: SGDLS and YYNGEE. The CDR3 totals 15 residues. The CDR3: CASSVRLAGVGEQYF. CDR3 bases: TGTGCCAGCAGCGTTAGACTAGCGGGAGTTGGAGAGCAGTACTTC.

The V call is TRBV5-5, the J call TRBJ1-1; 7 bases are shared with TRBD1. The CDR3 has 15 amino acids. The junction had 7 bases not matched to a gene; V was cut back by 4 bases and J by 1 base. Germline V gives CDR1 SGHKS, CDR2 YYEKEE (reference sequence). CDR3 amino acids: CASSATTGRNTEAFF. CDR3 DNA: TGTGCCAGCAGCGCCACGACAGGGAGGAACACTGAAGCTTTCTTT.

V is TRBV12-3 or TRBV12-4 and J is TRBJ1-3, with 7 bases aligning to TRBD1. This CDR3 region has 16 residues. The junction had 9 bases not matched to a gene; V was cut back by 4 bases and J by 3 bases. The CDR3 sequence: CASSSPTGMYGNTIYF. CDR3 nucleotides: TGTGCCAGCAGTTCTCCGACAGGGATGTATGGAAACACCATATATTTT.

V usage is TRBV12-3 or TRBV12-4 and J usage is TRBJ2-3; possible D gene TRBD2, 5 bases. V was trimmed by 3 bases and J by 3 bases, leaving 25 bases between them. The CDR3 has 19 amino acids. The CDR3 bases are TGTGCCAGCAGTTTCTTTGGGGTTCCGGCGAGGGTGTTGACAGATACGCAGTATTTT. It encodes CASSFFGVPARVLTDTQYF.

This clonotype was counted at least ten times. The gene calls are TRBV6-5 and TRBJ2-4; 8 bases are shared with TRBD2. The J call may be mistaken, given a closer DNA end match to TRBJ2-7. CDR3 length equals 15 residues. Per the germline V gene, CDR1 is MNHEY and CDR2 is SVGAGI. CDR3 loop: CASSYLNSGTYEQYF. The CDR3 region has the DNA TGTGCCAGCAGTTATCTGAATAGCGGGACTTACGAGCAGTACTTC.

This clonotype occurred a few times. The chain joins TRBV7-9 to TRBJ1-1; D is undetermined. This CDR3 region has 13 residues. The V gene lost 3 bases and the J gene lost 3 bases, with 8 bases spanning the gap. CDR1 is SEHNR, CDR2 FQNEAQ, per germline (reference sequence). The CDR3 spells CASSFDLDTEAFF. The CDR3 nucleotides read TGTGCCAGCAGCTTTGACTTGGACACTGAAGCTTTCTTT. Full variable domain (rest looked up from reference TRBV7-9 and TRBJ1-1): DTGVSQNPRHKITKRGQNVTFRCDPISEHNRLYWYRQTLGQGPEFLTYFQNEAQLEKSRLLSDRFSAERPKGSFSTLEIQRTEQGDSAMYLCASSFDLDTEAFFGQGTRLTVV.

This clonotype has at least ten counts. The chain carries TRBV12-3 or TRBV12-4 and TRBJ2-7; 7 bases line up with TRBD1. With 6 bases clipped from V and 5 bases from J, the junction kept 4 bases outside the gene matches. The CDR3 loop spans 12 amino acids. CDR3 coding DNA: TGTGCCAGCAGGGCGACAGGGAACGAGCAGTACTTC. Protein product: CASRATGNEQYF.

The J gene is TRBJ2-1, the V gene TRBV18; TRBD2 aligns across 9 bases. V lost 1 base and J lost 0; bases outside the gene matches: 10. Looked up from germline, CDR1 is KGHSH and CDR2 is LQKENI. The CDR3 sequence is 19 residues long. The CDR3 here is CASSPLVTSGLSSYNEQFF. For the CDR3, the DNA is TGTGCCAGCTCACCACTAGTGACTAGCGGACTAAGCTCCTACAATGAGCAGTTCTTC.

A few counts support this clonotype. The J gene is TRBJ2-1, the V gene TRBV6-5; 8 bases match TRBD1. Unmatched junction bases numbered 12, after V lost 4 bases and J lost 7 bases. Germline CDR1 and CDR2: MNHEY and SVGAGI. CDR3 length equals 16 residues. The CDR3 DNA sequence: TGTGCCAGCAGTTTTAACAGGGGGGCAAGGTGGAATGAGCAGTTCTTC. It is translated as CASSFNRGARWNEQFF.

This clonotype was seen only a few times. V gene TRBV20-1 combines with J gene TRBJ2-3, with 14 bases that match TRBD2. Germline CDR1 DFQATT, CDR2 SNEGSKA (reference sequence). This CDR3 is built from 15 residues. Trimming took 4 bases from V and 4 from J; bases not matched to a gene: 4. CDR3 amino acids: CSATGLAGEADTQYF. The CDR3 DNA reads TGCAGTGCTACGGGACTAGCGGGAGAGGCAGATACGCAGTATTTT.

This clonotype was found many times. The chain recombines TRBV7-2 with TRBJ1-2; D ambiguous. This CDR3 region has 14 residues. Deletions cut 1 base from V and 2 bases from J, with 8 bases between. From germline, CDR1 is SGHTA and CDR2 FQGNSA. The DNA for the CDR3 is TGTGCCAGCAGCTTAGGGGCCAGAAACTATGGCTACACCTTC. Residues: CASSLGARNYGYTF.

This rearrangement joins TRBV20-1 to TRBJ2-1; 9 bases align to TRBD1. Matching the DNA end better, TRBJ2-7 makes the J call doubtful. Germline V gives CDR1 DFQATT, CDR2 SNEGSKA (reference sequence). The CDR3 contains 16 residues. The CDR3 DNA follows: TGCAGTGCTAGACTCACCGGGACAGGGTCCTACAATGAGCAGTACTTC. It specifies CSARLTGTGSYNEQYF.

The V call is TRBV10-3, the J call TRBJ2-3; 10 bases are a match to TRBD2. The CDR3 has 18 amino acids. V was pared by 0 bases and J by 0 bases, with 6 bases of the junction left unmatched. Germline CDR1 and CDR2: ENHRY and SYGVKD. The chain's CDR3 is CAISESVAGGGSTDTQYF. CDR3 DNA sequence: TGTGCCATCAGTGAGTCGGTAGCGGGAGGAGGGAGCACAGATACGCAGTATTTT.

CDR3 residues: CASSQEMEGNYGYTF. The CDR3 nucleotides are TGTGCCAGCAGCCAAGAAATGGAGGGGAACTATGGCTACACCTTC. This rearrangement joins TRBV4-2 to TRBJ1-2, with a weak D call TRBD1 (5 bases). The CDR3 totals 15 residues. Germline V lookup: CDR1 LGHNA, CDR2 YNFKEQ. The V end lost 0 bases, the J end lost 2 bases, and 10 bases lay between the germline ends.

The chain links TRBV20-1 to TRBJ2-3; no clear D gene. Trimming removed 1 base from V and 0 bases from J, with 8 bases in between. CDR3 size: 14 residues. Germline V gene data show CDR1 as DFQATT and CDR2 as SNEGSKA (reference sequence). The CDR3 protein is CSARALLSTDTQYF. The CDR3 coding sequence is TGCAGTGCTAGAGCACTTCTTAGCACAGATACGCAGTATTTT.

This clonotype was seen a handful of times. The J gene is TRBJ1-5, the V gene TRBV5-1; TRBD1 aligns across 7 bases. The germline CDR1 and CDR2 sequences are SGHRS and YFSETQ. The CDR3 loop spans 14 amino acids. V lost 4 bases and J lost 7; bases outside the gene matches: 8. The CDR3 sequence: CASSPQTGFQPQHF. The CDR3, as DNA: TGCGCCAGCAGCCCCCAGACAGGGTTCCAGCCCCAGCATTTT.

This clonotype has ten or more counts. The chain links TRBV28 to TRBJ2-5, with 7 positions matching TRBD1. Germline lookup yields CDR1 MDHEN and CDR2 SYDVKM. Unmatched junction bases numbered 6, after V lost 3 bases and J lost 5 bases. The CDR3 sequence is 14 residues long. The CDR3: CASSFTGARETQYF. DNA for the CDR3: TGTGCCAGCAGTTTTACAGGGGCACGGGAGACCCAGTACTTC.

This clonotype was detected only a few times. J is TRBJ2-3 and V is TRBV24-1, with TRBD1 as a possible D gene (5 bases). Trimming removed 9 bases from V and 14 bases from J, with 14 bases in between. This CDR3 is built from 10 residues. Looked up from germline, CDR1 is KGHDR and CDR2 is SFDVKD. CDR3 loop: CATADISMYF. The CDR3 DNA reads TGTGCCACCGCGGACATAAGCATGTATTTT.

Of note for this clonotype: The germline gene is not matched at one end of the junction; a read error may be the cause. The chain carries TRBV24-1 and TRBJ2-1, with D unclear. The CDR3 runs 11 residues. Per germline, CDR1 KGHDR and CDR2 SFDVKD. This CDR3 is CTTSDWDEQFF. In nucleotides, the CDR3 is TGTACCACCAGTGATTGGGATGAGCAGTTCTTC.

This clonotype occurred many times. V gene TRBV7-9 combines with J gene TRBJ2-1; 8 bases line up with TRBD1. With 3 bases clipped from V and 8 bases from J, the junction kept 3 bases outside the gene matches. Germline lookup yields CDR1 SEHNR and CDR2 FQNEAQ (reference sequence). This CDR3 spans 13 amino acids. CDR3 coding DNA: TGTGCCAGCAGCTTCGACAGGGGCCATGAGCAGTTCTTC. Translated, it gives CASSFDRGHEQFF.